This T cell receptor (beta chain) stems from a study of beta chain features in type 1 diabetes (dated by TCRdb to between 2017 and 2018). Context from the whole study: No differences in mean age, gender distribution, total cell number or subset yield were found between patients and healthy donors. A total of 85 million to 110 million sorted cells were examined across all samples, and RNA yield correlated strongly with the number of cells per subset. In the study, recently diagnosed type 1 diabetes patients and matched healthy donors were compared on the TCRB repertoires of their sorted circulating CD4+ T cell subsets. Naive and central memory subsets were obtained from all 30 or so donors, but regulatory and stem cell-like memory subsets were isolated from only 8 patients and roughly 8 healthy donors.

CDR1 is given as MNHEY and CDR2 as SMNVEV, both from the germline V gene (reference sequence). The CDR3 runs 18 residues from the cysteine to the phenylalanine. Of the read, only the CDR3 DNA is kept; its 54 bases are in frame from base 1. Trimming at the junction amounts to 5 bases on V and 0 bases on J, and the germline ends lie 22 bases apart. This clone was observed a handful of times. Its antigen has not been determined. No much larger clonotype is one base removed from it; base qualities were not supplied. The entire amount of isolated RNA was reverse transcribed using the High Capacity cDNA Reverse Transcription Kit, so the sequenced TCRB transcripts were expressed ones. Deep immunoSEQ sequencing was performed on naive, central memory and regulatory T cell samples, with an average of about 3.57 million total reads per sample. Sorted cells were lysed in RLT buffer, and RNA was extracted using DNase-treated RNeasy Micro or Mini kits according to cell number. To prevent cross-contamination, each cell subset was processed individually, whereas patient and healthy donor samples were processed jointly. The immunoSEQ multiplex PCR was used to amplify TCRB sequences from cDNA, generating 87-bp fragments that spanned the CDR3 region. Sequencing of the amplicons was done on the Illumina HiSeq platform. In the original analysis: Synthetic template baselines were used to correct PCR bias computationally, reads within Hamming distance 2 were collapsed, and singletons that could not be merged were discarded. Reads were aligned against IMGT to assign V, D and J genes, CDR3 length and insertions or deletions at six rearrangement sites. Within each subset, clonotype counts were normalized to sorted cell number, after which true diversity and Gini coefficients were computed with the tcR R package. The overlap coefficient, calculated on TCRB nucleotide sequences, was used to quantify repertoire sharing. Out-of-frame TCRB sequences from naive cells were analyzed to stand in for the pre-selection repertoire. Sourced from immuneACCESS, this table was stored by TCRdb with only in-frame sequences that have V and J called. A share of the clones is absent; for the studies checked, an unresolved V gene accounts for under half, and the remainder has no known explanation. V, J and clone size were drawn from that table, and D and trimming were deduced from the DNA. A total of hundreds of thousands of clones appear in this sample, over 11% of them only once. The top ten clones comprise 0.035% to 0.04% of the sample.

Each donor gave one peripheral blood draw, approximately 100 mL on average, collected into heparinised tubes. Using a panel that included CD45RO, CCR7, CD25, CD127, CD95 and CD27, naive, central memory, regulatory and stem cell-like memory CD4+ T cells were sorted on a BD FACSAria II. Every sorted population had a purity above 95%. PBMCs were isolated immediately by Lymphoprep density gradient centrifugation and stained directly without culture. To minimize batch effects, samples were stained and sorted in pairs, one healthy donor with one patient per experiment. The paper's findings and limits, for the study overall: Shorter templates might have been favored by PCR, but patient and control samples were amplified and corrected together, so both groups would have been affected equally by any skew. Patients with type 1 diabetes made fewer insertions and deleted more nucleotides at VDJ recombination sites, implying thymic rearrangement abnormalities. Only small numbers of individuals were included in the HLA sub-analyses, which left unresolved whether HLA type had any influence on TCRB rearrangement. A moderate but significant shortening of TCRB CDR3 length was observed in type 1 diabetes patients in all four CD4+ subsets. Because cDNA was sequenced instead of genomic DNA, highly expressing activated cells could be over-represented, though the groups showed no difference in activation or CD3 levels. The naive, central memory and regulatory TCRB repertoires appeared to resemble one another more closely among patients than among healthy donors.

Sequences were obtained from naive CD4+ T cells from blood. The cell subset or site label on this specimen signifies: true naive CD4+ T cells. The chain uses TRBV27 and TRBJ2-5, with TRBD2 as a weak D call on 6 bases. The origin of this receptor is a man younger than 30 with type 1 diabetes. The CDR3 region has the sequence CASSPRGAYLSYQETQYF. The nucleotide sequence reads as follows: TGTGCCAGCAGTCCCCGCGGGGCCTACCTATCCTACCAAGAGACCCAGTACTTC.